This T cell receptor beta chain was captured in a study of control samples from healthy donors and cancer patients. Profiling relied on immunoSEQ multiplex PCR, and the TCRdb table lists in-frame clones only, not all of them. The sample has approximately 110,000 clones; approximately 91% are singletons. Germline-derived CDR1 and CDR2 are SGHRS and YFSETQ. Unmatched junction bases numbered 4, after V lost 2 bases and J lost 3 bases. The CDR3 sequence is 14 residues long. The clonotype originates from a woman under 30 in good health. Material: blood. The chain is built from TRBV5-1 and TRBJ2-7; TRBD2 matches 8 bases. CDR3 nucleotide sequence: TGCGCCAGCAGCTTCTCGGGAGGGGGCTACGAGCAGTACTTC. Translating it yields CASSFSGGGYEQYF. Full variable domain (rest looked up from reference TRBV5-1 and TRBJ2-7): KAGVTQTPRYLIKTRGQQVTLSCSPISGHRSVSWYQQTPGQGLQFLFEYFSETQRNKGNFPGRFSGRQFSNSRSEMNVSTLELGDSALYLCASSFSGGGYEQYFGPGTRLTVT.